This T cell receptor (beta chain) came from a study of T cells in Graves' hyperthyroidism and ophthalmopathy. Study observations and caveats: The blood repertoire included most of the expanded thyroid clonotypes above 0.001. Median prediction lead before ophthalmopathy onset was 6.5 months with the model.

Concerning this clonotype itself: The antigen remains undetermined.

The CDR3 regions of TCR beta were amplified from RNA transcripts. Initially, a first-round RT-PCR of the TCR CDR3 employed the HTBI primer set. MiXCR was run by TCRdb on the multiplex PCR reads, yielding one entry per CDR3 protein. Among about 96,000 distinct CDR3 sequences listed, roughly 49% were seen once. Newly diagnosed patients aged 18 to 65 had hyperthyroidism of under 2 months' duration. Exclusions: uncontrolled infection, other autoimmune disease, pregnancy, lactation. Germline CDR1 reads KGHDR; CDR2 reads SFDVKD. V was clipped by 12 bases and J by 8 bases, with 15 bases between them. This CDR3 contains 11 residues.

Material: blood. This receptor was taken from a woman aged 40-49 years with Graves' hyperthyroidism. This chain joins TRBV24-1 and TRBJ1-2; TRBD1 is a possible D gene (6 bases). The CDR3 is CAAQGIEGYTF. The CDR3 DNA is TGTGCCGCGCAGGGGATTGAGGGCTACACCTTC.